This is a list of T cell receptor beta chains from one sample in a study of CD8 T cells in ankylosing spondylitis. Each CDR3 protein gets one entry after TCRdb re-called the 5' RACE reads with MiXCR. Of a few hundred thousand distinct CDR3 sequences listed, approximately 8.2% were seen once; the top ten hold more than 12%. Sequencing was done on a sample of blood, either unsorted or a sorted T cell fraction (not recorded which). These receptors all come from a male donor with ankylosing spondylitis. The CDR3 runs from the conserved cysteine through the conserved F or W. D genes are given only for firm matches. Some rows have no size entry. The others give once, few or many, or a class for an expanded clone.

-	TRBV20-1	-	TRBJ1-2	TGCAGTGCTAGAGAGGCGGTCAGAGTCTATGGCTACACCTTC	CSAREAVRVYGYTF
many	TRBV5-1	-	TRBJ2-5	TGCGCCAGCAGCGCGAGGGACGTTAAAGAGACCCAGTACTTC	CASSARDVKETQYF
many	TRBV3-1	-	TRBJ2-6	TGTGCCTCTGGGGCCAACGTCCTGACTTTC	CASGANVLTF
-	TRBV7-9	-	TRBJ2-7	TGTGCCAGCAGCCCCTACTGGGGCAATCTTTTCAACGAGCAGTACTTC	CASSPYWGNLFNEQYF
-	TRBV27	-	TRBJ2-1	TGTGCCAGCATGACGCGGGGCGGGGACTCCTACAATGAGCAGTTCTTC	CASMTRGGDSYNEQFF
few	TRBV7-9	-	TRBJ2-7	TGTGCCAGCAGCTTAGTCCCGCACAGCTCCTACGAGCAGTACTTC	CASSLVPHSSYEQYF
-	TRBV16	TRBD2	TRBJ2-1	TGTGCCAGCAGCCAATCCGGGACTAGCAACAATGAGCAGTTCTTC	CASSQSGTSNNEQFF
many	TRBV10-3	-	TRBJ2-3	TGTGCCATTCGGACGGGGACTAGCACAGATACGCAGTATTTT	CAIRTGTSTDTQYF
few	TRBV27	-	TRBJ2-7	TGTGCCAGCAGTTTTAGGGCGAGCACTCCATCCTACGAGCAGTACTTC	CASSFRASTPSYEQYF
-	TRBV4-3	-	TRBJ1-2	TGCGCCAGCAGCCTGTCTAGGCAGCCTAACTATGGCTACACCTTC	CASSLSRQPNYGYTF
-	TRBV28	-	TRBJ2-3	TGTGCCAGCAGTAAGCCGGGACACCCCGTCGCAGATACGCAGTATTTT	CASSKPGHPVADTQYF
-	TRBV5-1	-	TRBJ2-7	TGCGCGGCTTCGACCAACACTAGGTTCTTTGCCGAGCAGTACTTC	CAASTNTRFFAEQYF
few	TRBV29-1	TRBD1	TRBJ1-4	TGCAGCGTTTCGACAGGGGACGGGGGGACTAATGAAAAACTGTTTTTT	CSVSTGDGGTNEKLFF
-	TRBV6-1	-	TRBJ2-2	TGTGCCAGCAGAGACCAGAACACCGGGGAGCTGTTTTTT	CASRDQNTGELFF
few	TRBV5-1	TRBD1	TRBJ1-2	TGCGCCAGCAGCCGTCAGGGGGTCAAAGCTAACTATGGCTACACCTTC	CASSRQGVKANYGYTF
-	TRBV28	-	TRBJ2-1	TGTGCCAGCAGTCCCTGGGAACGGTCACTTTTTAAGCAGTTCTTC	CASSPWERSLFKQFF
-	TRBV12-3/TRBV12-4	TRBD1	TRBJ1-1	TGTGCCAGCAGCCCCGGACAGGGAGGGAACACTGAAGCTTTCTTT	CASSPGQGGNTEAFF
-	TRBV20-1	-	TRBJ1-2	TGCAGTGCTAGTTTCGGCAATGGCTACACCTTC	CSASFGNGYTF
few	TRBV5-1	-	TRBJ2-1	TGCGCCAGCAGCTTGGCCGTCGCTAATGAGCAGTTCTTC	CASSLAVANEQFF
few	TRBV7-9	-	TRBJ2-7	TGTGCCAGCAGCTCCCAAGGGAGGAGCTACGAGCAGTACTTC	CASSSQGRSYEQYF
few	TRBV4-1	TRBD1	TRBJ2-7	TGCGCCAGCAGCCAAGATTTAGTGCTAAGACAGGGGGCTTACGAGCAGTACTTC	CASSQDLVLRQGAYEQYF
few	TRBV27	-	TRBJ1-2	TGTGCCAGCAGCACCAGCTGGCCCTCTCCAGGCTACACCTTC	CASSTSWPSPGYTF